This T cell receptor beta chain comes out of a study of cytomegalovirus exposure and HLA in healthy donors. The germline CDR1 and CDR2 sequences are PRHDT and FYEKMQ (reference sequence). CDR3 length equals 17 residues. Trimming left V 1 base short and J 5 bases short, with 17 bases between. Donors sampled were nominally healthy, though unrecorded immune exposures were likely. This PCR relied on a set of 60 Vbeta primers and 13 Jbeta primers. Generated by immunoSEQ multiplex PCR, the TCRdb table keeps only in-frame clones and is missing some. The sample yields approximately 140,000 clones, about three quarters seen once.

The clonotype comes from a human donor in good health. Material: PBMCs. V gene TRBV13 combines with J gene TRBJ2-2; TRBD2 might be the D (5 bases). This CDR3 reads CASSLVLGRESTGELFF. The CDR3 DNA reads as TGTGCCAGCAGCTTAGTTCTGGGAAGGGAGAGTACCGGGGAGCTGTTTTTT.